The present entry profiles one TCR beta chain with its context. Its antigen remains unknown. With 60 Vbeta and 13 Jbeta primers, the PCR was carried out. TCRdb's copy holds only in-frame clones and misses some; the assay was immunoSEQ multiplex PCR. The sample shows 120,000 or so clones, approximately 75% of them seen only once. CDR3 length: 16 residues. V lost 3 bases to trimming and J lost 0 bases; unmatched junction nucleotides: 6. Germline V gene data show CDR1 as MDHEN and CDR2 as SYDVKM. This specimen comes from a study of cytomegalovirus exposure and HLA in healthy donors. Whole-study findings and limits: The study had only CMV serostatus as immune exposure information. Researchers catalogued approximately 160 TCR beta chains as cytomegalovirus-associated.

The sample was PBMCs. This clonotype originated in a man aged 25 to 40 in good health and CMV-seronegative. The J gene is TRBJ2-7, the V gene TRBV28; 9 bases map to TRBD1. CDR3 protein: CASSLAGTGISYEQYF. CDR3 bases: TGTGCCAGCAGTTTGGCCGGGACAGGGATCTCCTACGAGCAGTACTTC. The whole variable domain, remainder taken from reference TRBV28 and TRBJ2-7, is DVKVTQSSRYLVKRTGEKVFLECVQDMDHENMFWYRQDPGLGLRLIYFSYDVKMKEKGDIPEGYSVSREKKERFSLILESASTNQTSMYLCASSLAGTGISYEQYFGPGTRLTVT.